Described below is a single T cell receptor beta chain sequence and its context. The antigen remains undetermined. This CDR3 has 17 amino acids. Assay used: immunoSEQ multiplex PCR; TCRdb lists only in-frame clones, some missing. This sample has 55,000 to 75,000 clones, with about 84% found just once. The record originates from a study of OX40 agonist ivuxolimab in advanced cancers. The wider study: Given to patients was ivuxolimab, an agonistic anti-OX40 (CD134) antibody.

Study-level results: Low normalized T-cell clonal expansion was also seen in some nonresponders.

The sequence came from an adult with an advanced solid tumor such as melanoma, head and neck, liver or kidney cancer. V gene TRBV12-2 combines with J gene TRBJ2-7; the DNA was not used to check the table's D call, TRBD1. TRBV12-2 is annotated as a pseudogene. The source was CD4+ or CD8+ T cells sorted from blood, collected in a trial of the OX40 agonist ivuxolimab. In DNA, the CDR3 is TGTGCAAGTCGCTTCTATCCGGTAGGACATCGCTCCTACGAGCAGTACGTC. It yields the protein CASRFYPVGHRSYEQYV.